This T cell receptor beta chain comes out of a study of T cell repertoires in cytomegalovirus infection. Study information: Both a matching HLA type and CMV infection were indicated by public TCR beta signatures. General observations from the study: The ex vivo response was dominated by HLA-C-restricted CMV-specific TCR beta clonotypes. CMV carriers with the relevant HLA were identified by cumulative public TCR beta family frequency.

This clonotype was found many times. Its specificity is not known. One entry per CDR3 protein, called by TCRdb with MiXCR from the reads. The sample lists 200,000 to 300,000 distinct CDR3 sequences, approximately 8.3% occurring once. Trimming removed 5 bases at V and 5 bases at J, with 10 bases between. The CDR3 is 13 residues long. Germline-derived CDR1 and CDR2 are SGHTA and FQGNSA. This TCR was sampled from a human donor in good health (CMV status not recorded). Some clones in this sample may be carry-over from other donors' samples. V gene TRBV7-2 combines with J gene TRBJ1-5; D call uncertain. The sequenced material came from PBMCs. CDR3 amino acids: CASSPTNYQPQHF. CDR3 DNA sequence: TGTGCCAGCAGCCCTACCAATTATCAGCCCCAGCATTTT.